Included here is one TCR beta chain sequence, with context. The data were taken from a study of cytomegalovirus exposure and HLA in healthy donors. This PCR relied on a set of 60 Vbeta primers and 13 Jbeta primers. Method: immunoSEQ multiplex PCR; TCRdb's copy keeps in-frame clones and lacks some. The table shows 150,000 or so clones, with roughly 79% occurring only once. The TCR sequence derives from a woman aged 50 to 60 in good health and CMV-seropositive. What was sequenced was PBMCs.

DNA of the CDR3: TGCGCCAGCAGCTTGGCCTTGGTGCAGGCCCCGACTGGCTACACCTTC. Its translation: CASSLALVQAPTGYTF. The chain joins TRBV5-1 to TRBJ1-2; D is undetermined. Trimming removed 0 bases from V and 7 bases from J, with 19 bases in between. The germline CDR1 and CDR2 sequences are SGHRS and YFSETQ. This CDR3 region has 16 residues.